The 32 T cell receptor beta chains below were found in one sample sequenced in a study of OX40 agonist ivuxolimab in advanced cancers. Sequencing used immunoSEQ multiplex PCR; TCRdb keeps in-frame clones, though not all of them. The sample has about 23,000 clones; around 84% are singletons. The material sequenced was CD4+ or CD8+ T cells sorted from blood, taken in a trial of the OX40 agonist ivuxolimab. The receptors stem from an adult with an advanced solid tumor such as melanoma, head and neck, liver or kidney cancer.

This clone is medium-sized. Other DNA sequences in the sample encode the same CDR3. The rearrangement joins TRBV10-3 to TRBJ1-1; 7 nucleotides match TRBD1. Unmatched junction bases numbered 8, after V lost 4 bases and J lost 3 bases. The CDR3 length is 15 residues. The germline V gene encodes CDR1 ENHRY and CDR2 SYGVKD. CDR3 DNA: TGTGCCATCAGTGCCTCCCGGGACAGCTACACTGAAGCTTTCTTT. Its translation: CAISASRDSYTEAFF.

The chain employs TRBV13 and TRBJ1-2; no clear D gene. The CDR3 spans 15 residues. Germline CDR1 PRHDT, CDR2 FYEKMQ (reference sequence). Trimming removed 5 bases from V and 8 bases from J, with 21 bases in between. CDR3 bases: TGTGCCAGCAGCCCCAGAGAGAGGGTAGCTGGGGGCTACACCTTC. Amino acid sequence: CASSPRERVAGGYTF. The entire variable domain, with the rest obtained from reference TRBV13 and TRBJ1-2, is as follows: AAGVIQSPRHLIKEKRETATLKCYPIPRHDTVYWYQQGPGQDPQFLISFYEKMQSDKGSIPDRFSAQQFSDYHSELNMSSLELGDSALYFCASSPRERVAGGYTFGSGTRLTVV.

CDR3 in amino acids: CASSLGQGYQPQHF. CDR3 sequence (DNA): TGTGCCAGCAGCTTGGGACAGGGTTATCAGCCCCAGCATTTT. V and J are TRBV5-6 and TRBJ1-5, with TRBD1 matching over 7 bases. The CDR3 consists of 14 residues. The ends lost 0 bases at V and 5 bases at J; junction bases unmatched: 2. CDR1 is SGHDT, CDR2 YYEEEE, per germline.

This chain links TRBV27 with TRBJ1-2, with D perhaps TRBD1 (6 bases). The germline V gene has CDR1 MNHEY and CDR2 SMNVEV (reference sequence). V lost 6 bases and J lost 6, with 20 bases in between. The CDR3 runs to 15 residues. The CDR3 is CASRRGGARPDGYTF. The DNA of the CDR3 is TGTGCCAGCAGGAGAGGGGGGGCCCGTCCAGATGGCTACACCTTC.

This clone has a single count. The chain has TRBV6-1 and TRBJ1-2; the match to TRBD1 covers 11 bases. Germline V gene sequence: CDR1 MNHNS, CDR2 SASEGT. CDR3 size: 15 residues. The V segment lost 5 bases and the J segment 7 bases; nucleotides outside the gene matches: 9. The CDR3 loop is CASSPLGQGAIGYTF. The CDR3 DNA reads TGTGCCAGCAGTCCGCTCGGACAGGGGGCGATTGGCTACACCTTC.

This chain connects TRBV12-1 to TRBJ2-4; the table gives TRBD1 as D, unverified against the DNA. TRBV12-1 is labeled a pseudogene. The CDR3 sequence is 17 residues long. This CDR3 reads CASGDRDPPEAKNIQYF. CDR3 nucleotides: TGTGCCAGCGGGGACAGGGACCCCCCTGAGGCCAAAAACATTCAGTACTTC.

The chain couples TRBV9 to TRBJ1-4; D is unclear. This CDR3 region has 15 residues. The germline V and J ends were trimmed by 0 bases and 4 bases, with 10 bases remaining between them. Germline CDR1 reads SGDLS; CDR2 reads YYNGEE. This CDR3 is CASSVEGFGNEKLFF. The CDR3 DNA is TGTGCCAGCAGCGTAGAGGGTTTCGGTAATGAAAAACTGTTTTTT.

The chain has TRBV29-1 and TRBJ2-2; D tentatively reads TRBD1 or TRBD2 (5 bases each). CDR3 length: 16 residues. The ends were cut back, 2 bases at V and 0 bases at J, with 13 bases in the middle. Germline loops: CDR1 SQVTM, CDR2 ANQGSEA. The CDR3 sequence is CSVESRGRANTGELFF. In nucleotides, the CDR3 is TGCAGCGTTGAAAGCCGGGGCCGCGCGAACACCGGGGAGCTGTTTTTT.

The chain employs TRBV6-1 and TRBJ2-3; 12 bases align to TRBD2. CDR1 and CDR2 (germline): MNHNS, SASEGT. The CDR3 has 15 amino acids. J gave up 5 bases and V 2 bases, and 2 bases lay outside the gene matches. The CDR3 sequence is CASSELAGGQDTQYF. The CDR3 region has the DNA TGTGCCAGCAGTGAACTAGCGGGGGGGCAAGATACGCAGTATTTT.

J is TRBJ1-6 and V is TRBV19; maybe TRBD1 (5 bases). This CDR3 is 14 amino acids long. With 3 bases removed from V and 10 bases from J, the gap between germline ends came to 13 bases. CDR1 LNHDA and CDR2 SQIVND come from the germline V gene (reference sequence). The CDR3 DNA is TGTGCCAGTAGTATGGTCCGCTCAGGGTCACCCCTCCACTTT. Its translation: CASSMVRSGSPLHF.

The chain has TRBV7-6 and TRBJ2-2; TRBD2 is a possible D gene (7 bases). The germline V gene encodes CDR1 SGHVS and CDR2 FNYEAQ. V was clipped by 5 bases and J by 3 bases, with 13 bases between them. This CDR3 has 15 amino acids. Here the CDR3 DNA reads TGTGCCAGCAGCGGAAGGGGGGGCTACACCGGGGAGCTGTTTTTT. Residues: CASSGRGGYTGELFF.

The chain employs TRBV19 and TRBJ2-7; 7 nucleotides agree with TRBD1. V gave up 3 bases and J gave up 0 bases; unmatched junction bases: 11. CDR3 size: 17 residues. The germline V gene encodes CDR1 LNHDA and CDR2 SQIVND (reference sequence). CDR3 in amino acids: CASSISLRGRGSYEQYF. The CDR3 region has the DNA TGTGCCAGTAGTATTTCCTTGAGGGGGCGAGGCTCCTACGAGCAGTACTTC.

This clone has just one count. The chain has TRBV5-5 and TRBJ1-6, with a weak D call TRBD1 (5 bases). Trimming took 4 bases from V and 0 from J, leaving 14 bases between them. The CDR3 spans 17 residues. Looked up from germline, CDR1 is SGHKS and CDR2 is YYEKEE (reference sequence). CDR3 sequence reads: CASSLGPGGSYNSPLHF. For the CDR3, the DNA is TGTGCCAGCAGCCTGGGCCCGGGGGGCTCCTATAATTCACCCCTCCACTTT.

V is TRBV4-1 and J is TRBJ1-2, with TRBD1 identical over 7 bases. Germline V gene sequence: CDR1 MGHRA, CDR2 YSYEKL. The J segment lost 6 bases and the V segment lost 1 base, leaving 11 bases of the junction unmatched. The CDR3 runs 16 residues. The CDR3 sequence: CASSQVPTGDEDGYTF. In DNA, the CDR3 is TGCGCCAGCAGCCAAGTCCCAACAGGGGATGAAGATGGCTACACCTTC.

The V and J genes are TRBV10-3 and TRBJ2-1; D might be TRBD1 (6 bases). The ends were cut back, 8 bases at V and 5 bases at J, with 10 bases in the middle. The CDR3 has 12 residues. Per germline, CDR1 ENHRY and CDR2 SYGVKD. CDR3 nucleotides: TGTGCCATCCGGACAGACAACAATGAGCAGTTCTTC. Encoded protein: CAIRTDNNEQFF.

The J gene is TRBJ2-2, the V gene TRBV9; 7 bases are shared with TRBD1. Germline CDR1 SGDLS, CDR2 YYNGEE. After removal of 4 bases from V and 5 bases from J, the junction contained 14 bases not matched to a gene. The CDR3 length is 17 residues. This CDR3 reads CASSFPRDSDPTGELFF. The CDR3 nucleotides are TGTGCCAGCAGCTTTCCCCGGGACAGCGACCCTACCGGGGAGCTGTTTTTT.

This rearrangement joins TRBV6-1 to TRBJ2-1, with 7 bases identical to TRBD2. The CDR3 loop spans 13 amino acids. The germline V gene has CDR1 MNHNS and CDR2 SASEGT. After removal of 6 bases from V and 7 bases from J, the junction contained 6 bases not matched to a gene. The CDR3 reads CASSRLAGNEQFF. CDR3 in DNA: TGTGCCAGCAGCCGACTAGCCGGAAATGAGCAGTTCTTC.

V usage is TRBV6-6 and J usage is TRBJ1-2; no clear D. CDR3 length: 13 residues. Between the trimmed V and J ends, which lost 0 bases and 6 bases, there was a span of 8 bases. Looked up from germline, CDR1 is MNHNY and CDR2 is SVGAGI (reference sequence). The chain's CDR3 is CASSYSGSDGYTF. The CDR3 DNA reads as TGTGCCAGCAGTTACTCAGGGTCGGATGGCTACACCTTC.

The rearrangement joins TRBV6-1 to TRBJ1-3; D remains unclear. Germline V gives CDR1 MNHNS, CDR2 SASEGT. The CDR3 consists of 15 residues. Trimming shortened V by 1 base and J by 0 bases, and 7 bases separated the two germline ends. The CDR3 protein is CASSEELLSGNTIYF. CDR3 bases: TGTGCCAGCAGTGAAGAACTGCTCTCTGGAAACACCATATATTTT.

The chain joins TRBV27 to TRBJ2-3; TRBD1 matches at 11 bases. The junction had 1 base not matched to a gene; V was cut back by 1 base and J by 4 bases. The CDR3 runs 15 residues. Germline V gives CDR1 MNHEY, CDR2 SMNVEV (reference sequence). Here the CDR3 reads CASSLWTGGADTQYF. CDR3 bases: TGTGCCAGCAGTTTATGGACAGGGGGCGCAGATACGCAGTATTTT.

This chain uses TRBV4-3 with TRBJ2-6; D is unclear. CDR1 is LGHNA and CDR2 is YSLEER in the germline V gene. The CDR3 has 18 residues. Between the trimmed V and J ends, which lost 0 bases and 2 bases, there was a span of 14 bases. CDR3 residues: CASSQDIVLGPGANVLTF. The CDR3 nucleotides read TGCGCCAGCAGCCAAGATATCGTCCTGGGTCCTGGGGCCAACGTCCTGACTTTC.

For the CDR3, the DNA is TGTGCCAGCAGCTTAGAATTGGGTATGGCTAGCGGGTACCAAGAGACCCAGTACTTC. This codes for CASSLELGMASGYQETQYF. The V gene is TRBV7-9, the J gene TRBJ2-5; 8 bases are shared with TRBD2. This CDR3 is 19 amino acids long. Trimming at V came to 1 base and at J to 0 bases, leaving 13 bases not matched to a gene. The germline V gene has CDR1 SEHNR and CDR2 FQNEAQ (reference sequence).

The chain employs TRBV7-8 and TRBJ1-2; 12 bases match TRBD1. CDR1 is SGHVS and CDR2 is FQNEAQ in the germline V gene. Trimming at V came to 3 bases and at J to 5 bases, leaving 4 bases not matched to a gene. The CDR3 runs 15 residues. CDR3 sequence (DNA): TGTGCCAGCAGCTTCCCGGGACAGGGGGCGTATGGCTACACCTTC. Amino acid sequence: CASSFPGQGAYGYTF.

The chain carries TRBV9 and TRBJ2-1, with TRBD2 matching 8 bases. CDR1 and CDR2 (germline): SGDLS, YYNGEE. The CDR3 consists of 19 residues. Trimming at V came to 4 bases and at J to 6 bases, leaving 21 bases not matched to a gene. CDR3 nucleotides: TGTGCCAGCAGCACCCGACAGGACGTCGGACTAGCATCTCTCAATGAGCAGTTCTTC. Translated, it gives CASSTRQDVGLASLNEQFF.

The CDR3 loop reads CASTASGSNQPQHF. CDR3 DNA: TGTGCCAGCACGGCCTCGGGGAGCAATCAGCCCCAGCATTTT. The chain has TRBV7-9 and TRBJ1-5; D is undetermined. The germline V and J ends were trimmed by 7 bases and 1 base, with 11 bases remaining between them. Germline V gene sequence: CDR1 SEHNR, CDR2 FQNEAQ (reference sequence). The CDR3 loop spans 14 amino acids.

The chain links TRBV5-1 to TRBJ1-1; D gene unclear. From germline, CDR1 is SGHRS and CDR2 YFSETQ. The V gene lost 4 bases and the J gene lost 3 bases, with 13 bases spanning the gap. The CDR3 covers 14 residues. The CDR3 DNA follows: TGCGCCAGCAGCGCTCAGGACCTGGACACTGAAGCTTTCTTT. Translation gives CASSAQDLDTEAFF. Complete variable domain (other parts from reference TRBV5-1 and TRBJ1-1): KAGVTQTPRYLIKTRGQQVTLSCSPISGHRSVSWYQQTPGQGLQFLFEYFSETQRNKGNFPGRFSGRQFSNSRSEMNVSTLELGDSALYLCASSAQDLDTEAFFGQGTRLTVV.

V is TRBV2 and J is TRBJ1-3; D gene uncertain. The germline V and J ends were trimmed by 0 bases and 0 bases, with 6 bases remaining between them. CDR3 length: 15 amino acids. In germline, CDR1 is SNHLY, CDR2 FYNNEI. The CDR3 spells CASSEAADSGNTIYF. The CDR3 DNA reads as TGTGCCAGCAGTGAAGCGGCAGACTCTGGAAACACCATATATTTT. Variable domain in full (rest from reference TRBV2 and TRBJ1-3): EPEVTQTPSHQVTQMGQEVILRCVPISNHLYFYWYRQILGQKVEFLVSFYNNEISEKSEIFDDQFSVERPDGSNFTLKIRSTKLEDSAMYFCASSEAADSGNTIYFGEGSWLTVV.

CDR3 DNA: TGCAGCGTAAGGATCACTGAAGCTTTCTTT. Its translation: CSVRITEAFF. V is TRBV29-1 and J is TRBJ1-1; D remains ambiguous. Trimming shortened V by 6 bases and J by 4 bases, and 6 bases separated the two germline ends. Germline CDR1 and CDR2: SQVTM and ANQGSEA. There are 10 residues in the CDR3. The full variable domain, completed using reference TRBV29-1 and TRBJ1-1, is SAVISQKPSRDICQRGTSLTIQCQVDSQVTMMFWYRQQPGQSLTLIATANQGSEATYESGFVIDKFPISRPNLTFSTLTVSNMSPEDSSIYLCSVRITEAFFGQGTRLTVV.

This chain links TRBV29-1 with TRBJ2-3; 9 positions agree with TRBD1. CDR3 size: 13 residues. The germline CDR1 and CDR2 sequences are SQVTM and ANQGSEA. Trimming removed 6 bases from V and 4 bases from J; junction bases left unmatched: 5. CDR3 bases: TGCAGCGTACGGACAGGGGAAGCAGATACGCAGTATTTT. Translated: CSVRTGEADTQYF.

The chain carries TRBV27 and TRBJ1-2; 10 bases are a match to TRBD1. V dropped 3 bases and J dropped 3; count of bases not matched to a gene: 4. Per germline, CDR1 MNHEY and CDR2 SMNVEV (reference sequence). This CDR3 is 15 amino acids long. The chain's CDR3 is CASSLTGGIDYGYTF. CDR3 coding DNA: TGTGCCAGCAGTTTGACAGGGGGCATAGACTATGGCTACACCTTC.

The chain carries TRBV9 and TRBJ2-2; D might be TRBD2 (6 bases). CDR3 size: 16 residues. CDR1 and CDR2 from the germline V gene are SGDLS and YYNGEE. V lost 0 bases to trimming and J lost 0 bases, with 9 bases between them. Here the CDR3 DNA reads TGTGCCAGCAGCGTAGCATGGGGGGCGAACACCGGGGAGCTGTTTTTT. Encoded protein: CASSVAWGANTGELFF.

This chain connects TRBV10-3 to TRBJ2-7, with 9 bases fitting TRBD1. Germline CDR1 reads ENHRY; CDR2 reads SYGVKD. The length of the CDR3 is 13 residues. The V gene end was trimmed by 6 bases and the J gene end by 3 bases; junction bases not matched to a gene: 3. CDR3 sequence reads: CAIRTGQGYEQYF. DNA for the CDR3: TGTGCCATCAGGACGGGACAGGGCTACGAGCAGTACTTC.